The clone carrying this T cell receptor (beta chain) has at least ten counts. No antigen is known for it. TCRdb used MiXCR to reprocess the reads, holding one entry per CDR3 protein. The sample has approximately 500,000 distinct CDR3 sequences, roughly 12% seen once. Trimming cost V 3 bases and J 1 base, with 12 bases left between them. CDR1 and CDR2 (germline): MGHDK, SYGVNS. CDR3 length equals 15 residues. This specimen belongs to a study of T cell repertoires in cytomegalovirus infection. In the study overall: A matching HLA type, together with CMV infection, was signaled by public TCR beta signatures.

Regarding the study as a whole: Carriers of CMV and the relevant HLA type were discriminated by public TCR beta frequency. The ex vivo response was dominated by HLA-C-restricted CMV-specific TCR beta clonotypes.

This TCR came from a human donor in good health (CMV status not recorded). Some clones in this sample may be carry-over from other donors' samples. Sequenced input: PBMCs. The chain couples TRBV25-1 to TRBJ1-2, with D hard to call. The chain's CDR3 is CASSEGLLDNYGYTF. The CDR3 nucleotides are TGTGCCAGCAGTGAGGGGTTACTCGATAACTATGGCTACACCTTC.